The clone carrying this T cell receptor beta chain has more than one count but fewer than ten. As yet, its antigen is unknown. TCRdb passed the RACE reads through MiXCR, listing each CDR3 protein once. The sample consists of more than 250,000 distinct CDR3 sequences, just under 8% of them appearing once. Germline assignment: CDR1 SGHRS and CDR2 YFSETQ. V gave up 1 base and J gave up 4 bases, with 11 bases separating them. This CDR3 is 14 amino acids long. The data derive from a study of human T cells and chemical hapten exposure. Broader study findings: Positively correlated with patch test score were the counts of PT1 expanded TCRs. The donors suffered from alopecia, so their immune response may not match that of healthy people.

Described time point: pre-sensitization, week 0. The treatment here: therapeutic diphenylcyclopropenone sensitization with weekly scalp DPC. The input for sequencing was whole blood, taken in connection with sensitization to the hapten diphenylcyclopropenone (DPC). This TCR derives from a man between 18 and 29 years old with alopecia areata. Some clones in this sample may be carry-over from other donors' samples. J is TRBJ1-1 and V is TRBV5-1, with D unresolved. CDR3 in DNA: TGCGCCAGCAGCTTGAATAGTGTTGTCACTGAAGCTTTCTTT. It yields the protein CASSLNSVVTEAFF.